This T cell receptor (beta chain) was retrieved from a study of T cells in Graves' hyperthyroidism and ophthalmopathy. General study points: In simple terms, a model built on 13 V-J features told ophthalmopathy apart from stable hyperthyroidism.

TCR beta CDR3 regions were amplified from RNA transcripts. HTBI primers were used for first-round RT-PCR of the TCR CDR3. TCRdb used MiXCR to reprocess the multiplex PCR reads, holding one entry per CDR3 protein. This sample has about 540,000 distinct CDR3 sequences, with under 60% found just once. This CDR3 contains 14 residues. Germline V gene data show CDR1 as KGHDR and CDR2 as SFDVKD. Trimming shortened V by 4 bases and J by 2 bases, and 11 bases separated the two germline ends. Graves' hyperthyroidism without ophthalmopathy progression within 18 months was termed stable. Patients between 18 and 65 years old had hyperthyroidism, newly diagnosed and lasting under 2 months. Clinicians diagnosed patients from clinical symptoms, serum thyroxine and TRAb, thyroid ultrasound and orbital computed tomography. This clonotype has ten or more counts. No antigen is known for it.

This sequence joins TRBV24-1 and TRBJ2-7, with D tentatively TRBD1 (5 bases). Sample: peripheral blood or thyroid tissue (not recorded which). The origin of this receptor is a woman between 18 and 29 years old with Graves' hyperthyroidism. CDR3 sequence: CATSDKGHPYEQYF. CDR3 DNA: TGTGCCACCAGTGACAAGGGGCATCCCTACGAGCAGTACTTC.